This TCR beta chain emerged from a study of T-cell reconstitution after alpha-beta-depleted transplantation in children (dated by TCRdb to 2015 to 2016). Background for the entire study: Using TCR repertoire profiling, the study followed T-cell immune reconstitution in a quantitative way in children after TCRalphabeta/CD19-depleted allogeneic hematopoietic cell transplantation.

Of note for this clonotype: Its specific antigen is unknown. Within one base of it there is no much larger clone, and no base qualities were kept.

The intended sense of this specimen's treatment or condition label: allogeneic hematopoietic cell transplantation with graft depleted of TCRalphabeta T cells and CD19 B cells. Transplant recipients were children who received TCRalphabeta/CD19-depleted allogeneic hematopoietic cell grafts. Study-level results and caveats: The apparently early alphabetaT-cell count recovery about two months after transplant was reportedly dependent on only several hundred rapidly expanded clones derived from non-depleted graft cells. In some patients, high TCRbeta diversity at day 60 was attributed to recipient T cells and intrathymic progenitors that had survived conditioning. Hyperexpanded clone frequencies declined over subsequent months; after one year, T-cell counts and TCRbeta diversity were mostly attributed to newly produced T cells.

Preparation of the library involved PCR. The run used an Illumina HiSeq 2500. TCR library preparation used molecular barcoding, with unique molecular identifiers applied to normalize quantification of the TCRbeta repertoire. TCRdb redid the processing of the public reads, applying fastp at Q25 and MiXCR, and retained in-frame beta chains. One record per CDR3 amino acid sequence lists the most common genes and DNA. The sample has about 980,000 distinct CDR3 sequences on record, roughly 29% of them singletons. More than 25% of the sample goes to the ten largest clones. The origin of this receptor is a boy less than two years old who had a stem cell transplant for SCID, so the T cells may come from the graft donor. The input for sequencing was PBMCs, mostly from graft donor cells, taken 360 days after TCRalphabeta/CD19-depleted stem cell transplant.

This receptor carries the CDR3 CASSLSDDSPLHF. The DNA reads TGCGCCAGCAGCTTGTCAGATGATTCACCCCTCCACTTT. The chain is assembled from TRBV5-1 and TRBJ1-6, with the D gene not clear enough to name. The germline V gene specifies SGHRS as CDR1 and YFSETQ as CDR2. At the junction V is shortened by 1 base and J by 8 bases, with 7 bases in between. Reading from cysteine to phenylalanine, the CDR3 counts 13 amino acids. Only the CDR3 portion is preserved as DNA: 39 bases, with reading frame beginning at the first base.